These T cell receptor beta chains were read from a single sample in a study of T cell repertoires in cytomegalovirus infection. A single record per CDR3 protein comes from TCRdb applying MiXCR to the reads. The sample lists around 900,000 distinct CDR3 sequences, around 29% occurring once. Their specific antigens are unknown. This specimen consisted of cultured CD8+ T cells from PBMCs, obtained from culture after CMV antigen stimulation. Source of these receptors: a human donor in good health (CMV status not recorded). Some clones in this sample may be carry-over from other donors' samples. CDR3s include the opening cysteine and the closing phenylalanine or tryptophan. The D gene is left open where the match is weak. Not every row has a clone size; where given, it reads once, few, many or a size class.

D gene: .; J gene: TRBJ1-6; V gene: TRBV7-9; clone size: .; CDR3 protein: CASSPMEGANSPLHF; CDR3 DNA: TGTGCCAGCAGCCCAATGGAGGGCGCTAATTCACCCCTCCACTTT
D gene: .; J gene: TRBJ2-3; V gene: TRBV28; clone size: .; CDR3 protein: CASSWYPAKRTDTQYF; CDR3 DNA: TGTGCCAGCAGTTGGTACCCCGCCAAGCGGACAGATACGCAGTATTTT
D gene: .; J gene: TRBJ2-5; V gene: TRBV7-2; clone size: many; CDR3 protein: CASSWTEETQYF; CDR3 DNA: TGTGCCAGCAGCTGGACAGAAGAGACCCAGTACTTC
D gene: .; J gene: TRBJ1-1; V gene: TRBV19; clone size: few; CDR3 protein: CASSMKGAEAFF; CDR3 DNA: TGTGCCAGTAGTATGAAAGGGGCTGAAGCTTTCTTT
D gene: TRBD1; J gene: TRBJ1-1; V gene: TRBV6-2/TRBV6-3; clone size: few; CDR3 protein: CASSRTGQKGEAFF; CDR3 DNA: TGTGCCAGCAGCCGGACAGGGCAAAAAGGTGAAGCTTTCTTT
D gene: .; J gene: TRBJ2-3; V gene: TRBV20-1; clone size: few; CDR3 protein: CSARQGGLTDTQYF; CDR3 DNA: TGCAGTGCTAGACAGGGCGGACTCACAGATACGCAGTATTTT
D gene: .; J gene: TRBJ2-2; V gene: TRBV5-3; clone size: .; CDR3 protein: CASSSPDGSDTGELFF; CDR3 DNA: TGTGCCAGCAGCTCACCGGACGGTTCGGATACCGGGGAGCTGTTTTTT
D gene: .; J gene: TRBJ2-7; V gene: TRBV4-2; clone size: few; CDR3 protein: CASSQDWSGVGYEQYF; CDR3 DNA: TGTGCCAGCAGCCAAGATTGGTCAGGGGTGGGCTACGAGCAGTACTTC
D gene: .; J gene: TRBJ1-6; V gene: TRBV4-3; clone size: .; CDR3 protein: CASKRDTNSPLHF; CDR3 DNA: TGCGCCAGCAAGCGGGACACCAATTCACCCCTCCACTTT
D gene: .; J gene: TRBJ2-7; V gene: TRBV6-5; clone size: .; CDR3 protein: CASSYTIQGIYEQYF; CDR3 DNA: TGTGCCAGCAGTTACACAATACAGGGTATCTACGAGCAGTACTTC
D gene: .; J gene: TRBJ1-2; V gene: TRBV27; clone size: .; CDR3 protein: CASSLSRQGYYTF; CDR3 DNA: TGTGCCAGCAGTTTATCCAGGCAGGGGTACTACACCTTC
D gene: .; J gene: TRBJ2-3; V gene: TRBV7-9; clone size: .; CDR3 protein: CASISDSSHTQYF; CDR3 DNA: TGTGCCAGCATCTCGGACAGTTCGCATACGCAGTATTTC
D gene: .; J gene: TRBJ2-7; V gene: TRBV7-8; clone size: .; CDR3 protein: CASSLVVRSINSYEQYF; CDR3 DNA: TGTGCCAGCAGCTTAGTCGTACGCAGTATCAACTCCTACGAGCAGTACTTC
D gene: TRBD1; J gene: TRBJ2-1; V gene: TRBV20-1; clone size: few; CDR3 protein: CSAKTYAGTGGNEQFF; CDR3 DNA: TGCAGTGCTAAGACCTACGCCGGGACAGGGGGAAATGAGCAGTTCTTC
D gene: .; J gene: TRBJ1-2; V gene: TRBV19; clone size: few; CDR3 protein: CASNSPGINYGYTF; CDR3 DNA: TGTGCCAGTAACTCGCCAGGGATTAACTATGGCTACACCTTC
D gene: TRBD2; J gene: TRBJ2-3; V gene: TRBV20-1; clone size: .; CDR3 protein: CSADGLAGARSAGTQYF; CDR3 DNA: TGCAGTGCGGACGGACTAGCGGGGGCCCGATCGGCAGGTACGCAGTATTTT
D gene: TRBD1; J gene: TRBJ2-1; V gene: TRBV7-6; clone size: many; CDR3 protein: CASSSSQTGTGGEDEQFF; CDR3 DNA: TGTGCCAGCAGCTCCAGCCAGACCGGGACAGGGGGCGAGGATGAGCAGTTCTTC
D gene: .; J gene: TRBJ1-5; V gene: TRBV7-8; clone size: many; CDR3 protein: CASSARPEVLLSNQPQHF; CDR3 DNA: TGTGCCAGCAGCGCCCGGCCGGAGGTTCTCCTTAGCAATCAGCCCCAGCATTTT
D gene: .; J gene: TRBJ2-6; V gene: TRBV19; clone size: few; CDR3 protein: CASSIDPGRASGANVLTF; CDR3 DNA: TGTGCCAGTAGTATAGATCCAGGCAGGGCATCTGGGGCCAACGTCCTGACTTTC
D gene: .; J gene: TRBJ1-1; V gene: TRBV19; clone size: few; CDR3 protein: CASSSPRGPTEAFF; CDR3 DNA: TGTGCCAGTAGCTCCCCGCGGGGGCCCACTGAAGCTTTCTTT
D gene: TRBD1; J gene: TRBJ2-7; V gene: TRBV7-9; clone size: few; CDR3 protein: CASSLLQGGAYEQYF; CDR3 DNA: TGTGCCAGCAGCTTACTACAGGGGGGAGCCTACGAGCAGTACTTC
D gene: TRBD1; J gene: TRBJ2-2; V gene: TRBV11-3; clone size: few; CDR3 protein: CASSLYGTGGTGELFF; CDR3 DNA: TGTGCCAGCAGCTTGTACGGCACAGGGGGCACCGGGGAGCTGTTTTTT
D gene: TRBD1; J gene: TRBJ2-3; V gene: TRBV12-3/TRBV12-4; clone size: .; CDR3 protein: CAIWDRKGPDTQYF; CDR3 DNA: TGTGCCATCTGGGACAGGAAGGGCCCAGATACGCAGTATTTT
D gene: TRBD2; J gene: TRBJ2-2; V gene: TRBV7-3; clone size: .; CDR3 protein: CASSPGLAGGLVTGELFF; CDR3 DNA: TGTGCCAGCAGCCCGGGACTAGCGGGGGGGCTGGTCACCGGGGAGCTGTTTTTT
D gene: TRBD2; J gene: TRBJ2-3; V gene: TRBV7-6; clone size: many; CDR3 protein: CASSFRGSGAGETDTQYF; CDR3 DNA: TGTGCCAGCAGCTTCCGGGGCTCGGGAGCGGGGGAAACAGATACGCAGTATTTT
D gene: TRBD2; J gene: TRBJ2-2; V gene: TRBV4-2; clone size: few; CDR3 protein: CASSQVLAGYLELFF; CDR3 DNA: TGTGCCAGCAGCCAGGTTCTAGCGGGGTACCTGGAGCTGTTTTTT
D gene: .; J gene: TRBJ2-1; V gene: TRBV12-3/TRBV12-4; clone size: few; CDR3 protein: CASRNHLGPLWDEQFF; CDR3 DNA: TGTGCCAGCAGAAACCACCTGGGTCCCCTTTGGGATGAGCAGTTCTTC
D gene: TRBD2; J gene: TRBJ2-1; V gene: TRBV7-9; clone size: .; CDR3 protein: CASSPVAGYYNEQFF; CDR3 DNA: TGTGCCAGCAGCCCCGTAGCGGGGTATTACAATGAGCAGTTCTTC
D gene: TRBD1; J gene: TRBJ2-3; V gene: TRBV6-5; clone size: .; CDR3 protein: CASSYYGQGTDTQYF; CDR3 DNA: TGTGCCAGCAGTTATTATGGACAGGGCACAGATACGCAGTATTTT
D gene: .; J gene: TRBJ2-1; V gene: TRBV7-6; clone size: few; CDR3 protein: CASSPGDASSYNEQFF; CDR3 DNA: TGTGCCAGCAGCCCAGGGGACGCTAGCTCCTACAATGAGCAGTTCTTC
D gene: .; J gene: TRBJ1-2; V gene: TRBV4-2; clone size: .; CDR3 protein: CASSQEVGVYGWTF; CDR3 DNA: TGTGCCAGCAGCCAAGAAGTTGGGGTCTATGGCTGGACCTTC
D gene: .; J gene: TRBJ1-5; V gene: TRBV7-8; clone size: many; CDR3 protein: CASSEQPNQPQHF; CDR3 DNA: TGTGCCAGCAGCGAACAGCCCAATCAGCCCCAGCATTTT
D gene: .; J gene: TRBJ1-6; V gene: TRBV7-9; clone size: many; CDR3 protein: CASSFAGHDYNSPLHF; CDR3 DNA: TGTGCCAGCAGCTTCGCCGGACACGACTATAATTCACCCCTCCACTTT
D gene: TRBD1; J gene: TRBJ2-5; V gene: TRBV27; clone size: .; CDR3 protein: CAVTDRHETQYF; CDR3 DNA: TGTGCCGTGACGGACAGGCACGAGACCCAGTACTTC
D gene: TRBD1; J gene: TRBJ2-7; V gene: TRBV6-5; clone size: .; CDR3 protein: CASSLGTGGMGEQYF; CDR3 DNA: TGTGCCAGCAGCCTTGGGACAGGGGGCATGGGAGAGCAGTACTTC
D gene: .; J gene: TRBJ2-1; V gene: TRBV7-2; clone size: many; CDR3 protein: CASRSDLGGYNEQFF; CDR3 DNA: TGTGCCAGCAGATCCGATTTAGGAGGATACAATGAGCAGTTCTTC
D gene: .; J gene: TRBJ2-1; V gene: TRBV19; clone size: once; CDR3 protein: CASSIGPSPYNEQFF; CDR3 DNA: TGTGCCAGTAGTATAGGACCGAGCCCCTACAATGAGCAGTTCTTC
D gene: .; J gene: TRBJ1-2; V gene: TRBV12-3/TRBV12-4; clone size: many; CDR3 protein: CASKDSLGTYGYTF; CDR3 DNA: TGTGCCAGCAAAGATAGCCTGGGGACCTATGGCTACACCTTC
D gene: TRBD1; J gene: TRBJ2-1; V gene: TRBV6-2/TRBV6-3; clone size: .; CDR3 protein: CASSEVIGTGFGNEQFF; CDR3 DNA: TGTGCCAGCAGTGAAGTAATAGGGACAGGGTTCGGCAATGAGCAGTTCTTC
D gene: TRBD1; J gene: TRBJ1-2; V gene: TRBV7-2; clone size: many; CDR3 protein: CASSLGTRGPGDGYTF; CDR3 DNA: TGTGCCAGCAGCTTAGGGACAAGGGGGCCGGGGGATGGCTACACCTTC
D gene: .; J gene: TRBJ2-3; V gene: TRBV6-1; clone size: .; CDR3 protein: CASSFRQVQYF; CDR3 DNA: TGTGCCAGCAGTTTCCGACAGGTGCAGTATTTT
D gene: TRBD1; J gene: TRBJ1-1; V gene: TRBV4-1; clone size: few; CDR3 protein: CASSQAQGADTEAFF; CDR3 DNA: TGCGCCAGCAGCCAAGCACAGGGGGCGGACACTGAAGCTTTCTTT
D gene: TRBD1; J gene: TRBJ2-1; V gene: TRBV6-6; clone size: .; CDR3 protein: CAGYTRRTGNYNEQFF; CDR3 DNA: TGTGCCGGGTACACTCGAAGGACAGGGAATTACAATGAGCAGTTCTTC
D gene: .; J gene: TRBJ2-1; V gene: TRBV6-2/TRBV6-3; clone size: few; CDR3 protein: CASSSWVQYNEQFF; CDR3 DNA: TGTGCCAGCAGTTCCTGGGTCCAATACAATGAGCAGTTCTTC
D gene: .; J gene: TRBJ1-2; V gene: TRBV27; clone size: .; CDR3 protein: CASSFGISYGYTF; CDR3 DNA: TGTGCCAGCAGTTTTGGGATTAGCTATGGCTACACCTTC
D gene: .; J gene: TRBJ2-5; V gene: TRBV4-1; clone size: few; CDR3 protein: CASSQEGSQETQYF; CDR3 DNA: TGCGCCAGCAGCCAAGAGGGCAGTCAAGAGACCCAGTACTTC
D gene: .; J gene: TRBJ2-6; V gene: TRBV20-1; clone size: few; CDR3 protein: CSARDSLAEGAGANVLTF; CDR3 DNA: TGCAGTGCTAGAGATAGTTTGGCGGAGGGGGCCGGGGCCAACGTCCTGACTTTC
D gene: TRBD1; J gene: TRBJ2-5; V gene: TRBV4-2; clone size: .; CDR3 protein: CASSLRQGMGKETQYF; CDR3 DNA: TGTGCCAGCAGCCTTCGACAGGGGATGGGGAAAGAGACCCAGTACTTC
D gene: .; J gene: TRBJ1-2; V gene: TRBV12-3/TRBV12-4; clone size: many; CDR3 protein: CASSPPGTRHYGYTF; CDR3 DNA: TGTGCCAGCAGTCCCCCCGGGACGAGACACTATGGCTACACCTTC
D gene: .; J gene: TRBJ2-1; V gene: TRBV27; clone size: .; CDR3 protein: CASSTGLSSYNEQFF; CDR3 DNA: TGTGCCAGCAGTACAGGGTTAAGCTCCTACAATGAGCAGTTCTTC
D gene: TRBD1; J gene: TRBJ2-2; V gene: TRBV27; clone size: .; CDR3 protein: CASGPRQGVYTGELFF; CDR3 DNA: TGTGCCAGCGGACCTAGACAGGGGGTCTACACCGGGGAGCTGTTTTTT